This TCR beta chain was captured in a study of blood T cell repertoires in COVID-19. Overall study context: Acute and convalescent COVID-19 samples came from the United States, Italy and Spain. T cells, B-cell-depleted T cells, or PBMCs provided the cDNA or gDNA that served as material.

Allocation to cohorts depended on clinical history reported by the participants. Exposed enrollees encountered a COVID-19 case at some point within 2 weeks before study entry. The V end lost 1 base, the J end lost 3 bases, and 7 bases lay between the germline ends. Per germline, CDR1 LNHNV and CDR2 YYDKDF (reference sequence). The CDR3 sequence is 13 residues long. Assay: immunoSEQ multiplex PCR; the TCRdb copy retains only in-frame clones and omits some. The data show 200,000 to 250,000 clones, with 90% seen just once and about 16% held by the top ten. The clonotype originates from a man aged 30 to 45 who had been exposed to COVID-19. The V call is TRBV15, the J call TRBJ2-7; maybe TRBD1 (5 bases). The sequenced material came from PBMCs or T cells enriched from blood (not recorded which). CDR3 amino acids: CATSRATDYEQYF. Here the CDR3 DNA reads TGTGCCACCAGCAGAGCGACAGACTACGAGCAGTACTTC.